Below are 8 T cell receptor beta chains sequenced from a single sample in a study of vaccination effects on CD4 cells after COVID-19. Method: immunoSEQ multiplex PCR; TCRdb's copy keeps in-frame clones and lacks some. The sample shows tens of thousands of clones, around 67% of them seen only once. Sequencing was preceded by expansion of antigen-specific CD4+ T cells with viral peptide pools in the ViraFEST assay. Around day 10 of culture, CD4+ T cells were separated out. The vaccine given was either BNT162b2 or mRNA-1273, in two doses. These TCRs' antigens remain unknown. Here the sequenced sample was CD4+ T cells from PBMCs cultured with HCoV-229E spike peptides, taken after COVID-19 vaccination. The receptor source for this set is a human donor who received a COVID-19 vaccine.

The chain has TRBV14 and TRBJ1-4; TRBD1 aligns across 7 bases. Germline trimming cut 3 bases from V and 0 bases from J; bases unmatched to any gene: 13. The length of the CDR3 is 19 residues. The germline CDR1 and CDR2 sequences are SGHDN and FVKESK. CDR3 DNA: TGTGCCAGCAGCCACCGGATTGACAGGGTTGACGCAACTAATGAAAAACTGTTTTTT. It yields the protein CASSHRIDRVDATNEKLFF.

The gene calls are TRBV11-2 and TRBJ1-1, with D maybe TRBD1 (6 bases). Germline V CDR1 and CDR2: SGHAT, FQNNGV. With 5 bases removed from V and 4 bases from J, the gap between germline ends came to 14 bases. This CDR3 is built from 14 residues. The CDR3 region has the DNA TGTGCCAGCAGCCCAGGACAGAGAGGCACTGAAGCTTTCTTT. Encoded protein: CASSPGQRGTEAFF.

This clone qualifies as medium-sized. The V call is TRBV6-1, the J call TRBJ2-7; 9 nucleotides agree with TRBD2. Germline loops: CDR1 MNHNS, CDR2 SASEGT. Trimming took 2 bases from V and 6 from J; bases not matched to a gene: 8. This CDR3 has 15 residues. CDR3 bases: TGTGCCAGCAGTGAAAGTAGTAGCGGGAGTAGCGAGCAGTACTTC. It specifies CASSESSSGSSEQYF.

V gene TRBV9 combines with J gene TRBJ2-6, with a tentative D call TRBD1 (7 bases). V lost 3 bases to trimming and J lost 0 bases, with 10 bases between them. Looked up from germline, CDR1 is SGDLS and CDR2 is YYNGEE. The CDR3 loop spans 16 amino acids. The CDR3: CASSARGDSGANVLTF. CDR3 bases: TGTGCCAGCAGCGCCAGGGGGGACTCTGGGGCCAACGTCCTGACTTTC. Variable domain in full (rest from reference TRBV9 and TRBJ2-6): DSGVTQTPKHLITATGQRVTLRCSPRSGDLSVYWYQQSLDQGLQFLIQYYNGEERAKGNILERFSAQQFPDLHSELNLSSLELGDSALYFCASSARGDSGANVLTFGAGSRLTVL.

The rearrangement uses TRBV5-1 and TRBJ2-3; TRBD1 might be the D (5 bases). The CDR3 extends over 14 amino acids. V lost 2 bases and J lost 3, with 10 bases in between. Germline V lookup: CDR1 SGHRS, CDR2 YFSETQ. CDR3 nucleotide sequence: TGCGCCAGCAGCTTACAGGTGACAACAGATACGCAGTATTTT. Translation gives CASSLQVTTDTQYF.

The V gene is TRBV21-1, the J gene TRBJ1-5; the table's D call TRBD1 went unverified against the DNA. TRBV21-1 is shown as a pseudogene. The CDR3 spans 15 residues. The CDR3: CASRRVKQGNQPQHF. CDR3 nucleotide sequence: TGTGCCAGCAGGCGGGTTAAGCAGGGGAATCAGCCCCAGCATTTT.

The chain carries TRBV9 and TRBJ1-2; the match to TRBD1 covers 7 bases. The CDR3 totals 14 residues. Germline CDR1 is SGDLS and CDR2 is YYNGEE. Trimming took 4 bases from V and 5 from J; bases not matched to a gene: 8. The DNA of the CDR3 is TGTGCCAGCAGCTCGACAGGGTCCTGGTATGGCTACACCTTC. Its translation is CASSSTGSWYGYTF.

V and J are TRBV10-2 and TRBJ1-1; D unresolved. The CDR3 runs 14 residues. V shed 0 bases and J shed 3 bases, with 8 bases lying between them. CDR1 is WSHSY and CDR2 is SAAADI in the germline V gene. The CDR3 region is CASSESSGYTEAFF. In DNA form, the CDR3 reads TGCGCCAGCAGTGAGTCGTCGGGGTACACTGAAGCTTTCTTT.